The next 24 T cell receptor beta chains were all read from a single sample in a study of blood T cells in healthy people across ages. A second PCR of roughly 7 to 11 cycles used a sample-barcoded 5' primer and a J-beta primer mix. From the 5' RACE reads, TCRdb called clonotypes with MiXCR, one entry per CDR3 protein. The data show approximately 1.5 million distinct CDR3 sequences, roughly 30% seen once. The sample taken for sequencing was blood. Source of these receptors: a woman in her thirties in good health.

The chain couples TRBV20-1 to TRBJ2-1, with D perhaps TRBD2 (6 bases). Per germline, CDR1 DFQATT and CDR2 SNEGSKA (reference sequence). V was pared by 1 base and J by 0 bases, with 10 bases between. The CDR3 loop spans 15 amino acids. The CDR3 protein is CSARGWRASYNEQFF. CDR3 sequence (DNA): TGCAGTGCTAGAGGTTGGAGGGCCTCCTACAATGAGCAGTTCTTC.

The J gene is TRBJ2-6, the V gene TRBV15; maybe TRBD1 (5 bases). The CDR3 is made up of 14 amino acids. Germline CDR1 is LNHNV and CDR2 is YYDKDF (reference sequence). Trimming took off 5 bases at V and 4 bases at J, with 9 bases between the two ends. CDR3 protein: CATSEGAGANVLTF. DNA of the CDR3: TGTGCCACCAGCGAAGGGGCCGGGGCCAACGTCCTGACTTTC.

This sequence joins TRBV27 and TRBJ2-2, with D perhaps matching TRBD2 (5 bases). CDR3 length: 16 amino acids. V was trimmed by 5 bases and J by 5 bases, leaving 18 bases between them. Per the germline V gene, CDR1 is MNHEY and CDR2 is SMNVEV (reference sequence). The DNA of the CDR3 is TGTGCCAGCAGTCCCTCCCTCGGGGTTTTAACCGGGGAGCTGTTTTTT. It is translated as CASSPSLGVLTGELFF.

The chain couples TRBV6-5 to TRBJ2-3, with a weak D call TRBD2 (5 bases). Germline V gene data show CDR1 as MNHEY and CDR2 as SVGAGI. The CDR3 is made up of 15 amino acids. Trimming took 9 bases from V and 2 from J, leaving 18 bases between them. The CDR3 loop is CASKEGSHVTDTQYF. The DNA for the CDR3 is TGTGCCAGTAAAGAGGGCAGCCATGTCACAGATACGCAGTATTTT.

The table lists this clonotype with a few counts. The CDR3 region is CSARVAGGSNEQFF. CDR3 coding DNA: TGCAGTGCTAGAGTCGCGGGGGGCTCCAATGAGCAGTTCTTC. This chain uses TRBV20-1 with TRBJ2-1; TRBD2 aligns across 8 bases. The CDR3 extends over 14 amino acids. V gave up 1 base and J gave up 6 bases; unmatched junction bases: 5. Germline-derived CDR1 and CDR2 are DFQATT and SNEGSKA (reference sequence).

This clonotype was seen repeatedly, ten times or more. The chain carries TRBV7-9 and TRBJ2-5; TRBD2 is a possible D gene (6 bases). The CDR3 runs to 15 residues. Deletions cut 3 bases from V and 2 bases from J, with 13 bases between. Germline CDR1 is SEHNR and CDR2 is FQNEAQ (reference sequence). The CDR3: CASSLLAGTQETQYF. DNA for the CDR3: TGTGCCAGCAGCTTGCTGGCGGGGACGCAAGAGACCCAGTACTTC.

The V gene is TRBV20-1, the J gene TRBJ2-5, with D perhaps matching TRBD2 (6 bases). CDR1 is DFQATT, CDR2 SNEGSKA, per germline (reference sequence). The CDR3 length is 14 residues. V was shortened by 4 bases and J by 5 bases, with 17 bases between the two germline ends. The CDR3 coding sequence is TGCAGTGCTATGACTAGGCGGGGTACGGAGACCCAGTACTTC. Protein product: CSAMTRRGTETQYF.

This clonotype was recorded at least ten times. The chain employs TRBV6-2 or TRBV6-3 and TRBJ2-7; possibly TRBD1 for D (5 bases). Germline V gives CDR1 MNHEY, CDR2 SVGEGT. This CDR3 region has 14 residues. The V and J ends lost 6 bases and 0 bases respectively, with 12 bases between them. The CDR3 sequence: CASRETGDSYEQYF. The CDR3 region has the DNA TGTGCCAGCAGAGAAACAGGAGACTCCTACGAGCAGTACTTC.

The CDR3 DNA reads as TGCAGTGCTAGGGCCTTGGAGAAGAATGAGCAGTTCTTC. Protein sequence: CSARALEKNEQFF. V and J are TRBV20-1 and TRBJ2-1; no firm D call. Germline CDR1 reads DFQATT; CDR2 reads SNEGSKA (reference sequence). Trimming shortened V by 3 bases and J by 7 bases, and 13 bases separated the two germline ends. The CDR3 is 13 amino acids.

As regards this clonotype: The junction departs from the called germline gene at one end, perhaps through a read error. V and J are TRBV7-2 and TRBJ2-3, with 13 positions matching TRBD2. The length of the CDR3 is 20 residues. Germline CDR1 is SGHTA and CDR2 is FQGNSA. The CDR3 DNA reads as TGTGCCTGCAGCTCCTTTTTGACTAGCGGGGGGTCCTCTAGCACAGATACGCAGTATTTT. Translation: CACSSFLTSGGSSSTDTQYF.

The chain combines TRBV9 with TRBJ2-1, with D unresolved. With 3 bases removed from V and 7 bases from J, the gap between germline ends came to 17 bases. The CDR3 has 15 amino acids. Germline CDR1 is SGDLS and CDR2 is YYNGEE. CDR3 amino acids: CASSEDTLNGNEQFF. CDR3 sequence (DNA): TGTGCCAGCAGCGAAGACACTCTAAACGGGAATGAGCAGTTCTTC.

As to this clonotype: Its ends do not fully match the called genes, so a read error is possible. Here the CDR3 DNA reads TGTGCCAGCAGGTTCGGACAGGCAAGTTTCCAAGAGGCCCAGTACTTC. It is translated as CASRFGQASFQEAQYF. V gene TRBV4-2 combines with J gene TRBJ2-5, with TRBD1 identical over 7 bases. Germline V gene sequence: CDR1 LGHNA, CDR2 YNFKEQ. There are 16 residues in the CDR3.

The chain recombines TRBV5-6 with TRBJ2-3; tentative D call: TRBD2 (6 bases). Germline CDR1 and CDR2: SGHDT and YYEEEE. V lost 4 bases to trimming and J lost 0 bases, with 12 bases between them. The CDR3 has 15 amino acids. The CDR3, as DNA: TGTGCCAGCAGCATGCGACTAGGAAGCACAGATACGCAGTATTTT. Translating gives CASSMRLGSTDTQYF.

V usage is TRBV6-2 or TRBV6-3 and J usage is TRBJ2-7; TRBD2 matches 13 bases. CDR3 length equals 14 residues. The V and J ends lost 7 bases and 6 bases, in that order; junction bases with no gene match: 6. Germline V lookup: CDR1 MNHEY, CDR2 SVGEGT. The DNA for the CDR3 is TGTGCCAGCACCCAGACTAGCGGGGGGTTCGAGCAGTACTTC. It translates to CASTQTSGGFEQYF.

Only a few counts were recorded for this clonotype. CDR3 protein: CASSFRGTGIAKNIQYF. Here the CDR3 DNA reads TGCGCCAGCAGCTTCCGTGGGACAGGGATAGCCAAAAACATTCAGTACTTC. The chain recombines TRBV5-1 with TRBJ2-4; 9 positions agree with TRBD1. This CDR3 is built from 17 residues. With V trimmed by 2 bases and J by 0 bases, 6 bases remained unmatched. CDR1 is SGHRS, CDR2 YFSETQ, per germline.

This clonotype has just a few counts. The chain carries TRBV4-1 and TRBJ2-5, with 10 bases lining up with TRBD2. Germline CDR1 and CDR2: MGHRA and YSYEKL. This CDR3 has 15 residues. The V gene end was trimmed by 1 base and the J gene end by 5 bases; junction bases not matched to a gene: 4. In DNA, the CDR3 is TGCGCCAGCAGCCAAGTCCTAGCGGGAGCGGAGACCCAGTACTTC. It encodes CASSQVLAGAETQYF.

The chain combines TRBV7-2 with TRBJ2-5; 12 positions match TRBD2. The J call may be faulty, since TRBJ2-7 better matches the DNA end. The CDR3 consists of 15 residues. Germline CDR1 is SGHTA and CDR2 is FQGNSA. The CDR3 DNA sequence: TGTGCCAGCAGTCCCCGACTAGCGGGAGATGGCGAGCAGTACTTC. Translating it yields CASSPRLAGDGEQYF.

This chain uses TRBV27 with TRBJ2-1; 8 nucleotides align to TRBD1. Trimming cost V 6 bases and J 3 bases; bases outside gene matches: 7. The CDR3 has 15 amino acids. Germline V gene sequence: CDR1 MNHEY, CDR2 SMNVEV (reference sequence). CDR3 protein: CASRPRGQGYNEQFF. CDR3 DNA sequence: TGTGCCAGCAGACCCCGAGGACAGGGCTACAATGAGCAGTTCTTC.

CDR3 sequence reads: CASARGTGVGAFF. DNA for the CDR3: TGTGCCAGCGCGCGTGGTACAGGGGTTGGAGCTTTCTTT. The chain employs TRBV27 and TRBJ1-1, with 7 bases lining up with TRBD1. CDR1 is MNHEY and CDR2 is SMNVEV in the germline V gene (reference sequence). This CDR3 is 13 amino acids long. Trimming cost V 8 bases and J 10 bases; bases outside gene matches: 13.

This clonotype was recorded a few times. The V call is TRBV6-6, the J call TRBJ2-3; 14 nucleotides line up with TRBD2. V was pared by 8 bases and J by 6 bases, with 10 bases of the junction left unmatched. Per the germline V gene, CDR1 is MNHNY and CDR2 is SVGAGI (reference sequence). The CDR3 is 16 residues long. CDR3 coding DNA: TGTGCCAGCGGACTAGCGGGGGGCCGCCTGGGGGATACGCAGTATTTT. Translation: CASGLAGGRLGDTQYF.

V usage is TRBV3-1 and J usage is TRBJ2-1, with 7 nucleotides matching TRBD1. This CDR3 contains 16 residues. The germline V gene has CDR1 LGHDT and CDR2 YNNKEL (reference sequence). Trimming at V came to 1 base and at J to 2 bases, leaving 5 bases not matched to a gene. In DNA form, the CDR3 reads TGTGCCAGCAGCCAAGTAGTCAGGGGGACCTACAATGAGCAGTTCTTC. It is translated as CASSQVVRGTYNEQFF.

The chain couples TRBV20-1 to TRBJ2-1, with 8 bases identical to TRBD1. Losses at the gene ends were 4 bases for V and 9 bases for J; bases not matched to a gene: 11. The CDR3 is 14 residues long. The germline CDR1 and CDR2 sequences are DFQATT and SNEGSKA (reference sequence). This CDR3 reads CSANRGSARGEQFF. The DNA of the CDR3 is TGCAGTGCTAACAGGGGGTCCGCTCGAGGTGAGCAGTTCTTC.

This clonotype was picked up one time. The rearrangement uses TRBV7-9 and TRBJ2-1, with 7 positions matching TRBD2. The germline CDR1 and CDR2 sequences are SEHNR and FQNEAQ (reference sequence). The CDR3 spans 19 residues. V trimming: 6 bases; J trimming: 1 base; junction bases outside the gene matches: 18. CDR3 bases: TGTGCCAGCAGACCATCCGTCAGGCAGGGACTACTTTCCTACAATGAGCAGTTCTTC. It specifies CASRPSVRQGLLSYNEQFF.

The gene calls are TRBV20-1 and TRBJ2-2, with D maybe TRBD2 (5 bases). The germline V gene has CDR1 DFQATT and CDR2 SNEGSKA (reference sequence). V lost 1 base and J 0 bases, leaving 12 bases between the germline ends. The CDR3 has 16 residues. The CDR3 region has the DNA TGCAGTGCTAGAGGGGGTCGAGCGGCGAACACCGGGGAGCTGTTTTTT. Translated, it gives CSARGGRAANTGELFF.